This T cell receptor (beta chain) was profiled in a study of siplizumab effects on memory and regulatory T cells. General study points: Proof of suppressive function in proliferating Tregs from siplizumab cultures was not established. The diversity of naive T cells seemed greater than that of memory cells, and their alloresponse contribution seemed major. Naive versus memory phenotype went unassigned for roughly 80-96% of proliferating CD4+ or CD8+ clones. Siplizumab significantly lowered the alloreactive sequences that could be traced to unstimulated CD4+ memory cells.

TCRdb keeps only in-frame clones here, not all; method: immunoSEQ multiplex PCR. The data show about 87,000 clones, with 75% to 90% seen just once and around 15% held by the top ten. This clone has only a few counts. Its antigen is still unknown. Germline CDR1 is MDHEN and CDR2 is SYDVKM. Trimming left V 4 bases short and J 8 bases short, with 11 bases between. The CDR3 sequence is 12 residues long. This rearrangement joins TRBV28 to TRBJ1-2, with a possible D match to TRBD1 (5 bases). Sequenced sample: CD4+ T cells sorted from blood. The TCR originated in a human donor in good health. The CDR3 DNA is TGTGCCAGCAGTTGGGGCCGACAAGGCTACACCTTC. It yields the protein CASSWGRQGYTF.